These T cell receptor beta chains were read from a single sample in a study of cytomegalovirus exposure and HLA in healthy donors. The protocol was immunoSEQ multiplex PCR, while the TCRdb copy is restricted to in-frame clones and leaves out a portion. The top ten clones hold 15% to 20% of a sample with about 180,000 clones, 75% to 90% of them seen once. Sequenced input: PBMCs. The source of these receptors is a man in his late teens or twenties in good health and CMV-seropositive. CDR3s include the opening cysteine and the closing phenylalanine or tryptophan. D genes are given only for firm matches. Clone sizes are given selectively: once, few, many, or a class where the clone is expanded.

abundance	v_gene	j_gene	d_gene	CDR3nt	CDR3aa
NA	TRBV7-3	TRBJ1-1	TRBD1	TGTGCCAGCAGCTTCGGGACAGGGAACACTGAAGCTTTCTTT	CASSFGTGNTEAFF
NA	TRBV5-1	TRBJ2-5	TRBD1	TGCGCCAGCAGCTTTAGACAGGGCCCACTAGAAGAGACCCAGTACTTC	CASSFRQGPLEETQYF
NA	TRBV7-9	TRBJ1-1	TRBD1	TGTGCCAGCAGCCGGGGGACAGGTTTGAACACTGAAGCTTTCTTT	CASSRGTGLNTEAFF
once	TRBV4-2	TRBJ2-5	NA	TGTGCCAGCAGCCAAGGATCGGGTTCATCAGAGACCCAGTACTTC	CASSQGSGSSETQYF
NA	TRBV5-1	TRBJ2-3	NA	TGCGCCAGCAGCCTACAACAGGGTTGGGATACGCAGTATTTT	CASSLQQGWDTQYF
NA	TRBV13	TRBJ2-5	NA	TGTGCCAGCAGCTTAGGTTTGCGACGGGACCAAGAGACCCAGTACTTC	CASSLGLRRDQETQYF
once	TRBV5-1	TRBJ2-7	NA	TGCGCCAGCAGCTTGGCCTCCCAGGGATCCTCCTACGAGCAGTACTTC	CASSLASQGSSYEQYF
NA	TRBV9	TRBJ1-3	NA	TGTGCCAGCAGCGCCGGTGTAGAGTCGGGAAACACCATATATTTT	CASSAGVESGNTIYF
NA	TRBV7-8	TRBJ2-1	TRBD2	TGTGCCAGCAGCGTCAAACTAGCGGGAGGGTTGAATGAGCAGTTCTTC	CASSVKLAGGLNEQFF
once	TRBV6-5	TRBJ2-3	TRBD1	TGTGCCAGCAAGCCTGGACAGGGGGATGAGGATACGCAGTATTTT	CASKPGQGDEDTQYF
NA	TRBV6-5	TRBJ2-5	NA	TGTGCCAGCAGTCCGGACACCGGCAGAGACGGGTACTTC	CASSPDTGRDGYF
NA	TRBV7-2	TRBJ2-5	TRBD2	TGTGCCAGCAGCCTAGCGGGGGGGCAAGAGACCCAGTACTTC	CASSLAGGQETQYF
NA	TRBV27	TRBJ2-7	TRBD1	TGTGCCAGCAGTTTATGGACAGGGGGCGAGCAGTACTTC	CASSLWTGGEQYF
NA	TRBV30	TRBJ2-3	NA	TGTGCCTGGAGTTCAGGGCTCACAGATACGCAGTATTTT	CAWSSGLTDTQYF
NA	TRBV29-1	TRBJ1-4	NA	TGCAGCGTACAGGGTGGGAGTGAAAAACTGTTTTTT	CSVQGGSEKLFF
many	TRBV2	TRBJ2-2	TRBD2	TGTGCCAGCGGGGGAACTAGCGGCACCGGGGAGCTGTTTTTT	CASGGTSGTGELFF
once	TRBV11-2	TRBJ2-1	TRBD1	TGTGCCAGCAGCTCGGACAGGGGCAATGAGCAGTTCTTC	CASSSDRGNEQFF
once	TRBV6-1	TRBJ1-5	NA	TGTGCCAGCAGTACCCAGGTTGGTGAGCCCCAGCATTTT	CASSTQVGEPQHF
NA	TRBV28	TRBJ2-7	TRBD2	TGTGCCAGCAGTTTACCCCCCGCGGGAGGCCCGAGAGAGCAGTACTTC	CASSLPPAGGPREQYF
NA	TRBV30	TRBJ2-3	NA	TGTGCCTGGAGTGTACGTATTTTTCGTGCGGCAGCGACCACAGATACGCAGTATTTT	CAWSVRIFRAAATTDTQYF
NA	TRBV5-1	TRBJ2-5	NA	TGCGCCAGCAGCTTACAGGGTTGGGAGACCCAGTACTTC	CASSLQGWETQYF
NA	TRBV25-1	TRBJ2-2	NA	TGTGCCAGCAGTGGTCAGGGAGGACCCGGGGAGCTGTTTTTT	CASSGQGGPGELFF